The clone carrying this T cell receptor beta chain was observed a handful of times. Its specificity is not known. The sample's time point: sample taken at primary tumor resection. The donor group consisted of roughly 70 patients who had untreated, early-stage non-small cell lung cancer. Sequencing of whole RNA from tumor, nontumor lung or frozen PBMC involved no sorting. The sample comes from a study of spatial heterogeneity in lung cancer. TCRdb itself ran the 5' RACE reads through MiXCR, one entry per CDR3 protein. The sample lists 3,000 or so distinct CDR3 sequences; approximately 15% were seen once. Whole-study findings and limits: Expanded alpha and beta TCR counts within tumors tracked tumor mutation counts.

Trimming took 0 bases from V and 1 from J; bases not matched to a gene: 0. The CDR3 spans 16 residues. CDR1 is SGHRS, CDR2 YFSETQ, per germline. This TCR came from a male donor with early-stage non-small cell lung cancer. The rearrangement uses TRBV5-1 and TRBJ2-2; 10 bases are shared with TRBD2. This specimen was lung tumor tissue, taken at surgery. CDR3 nucleotide sequence: TGCGCCAGCAGCTTGGGGACTAGCGGGAACACCGGGGAGCTGTTTTTT. Protein: CASSLGTSGNTGELFF.